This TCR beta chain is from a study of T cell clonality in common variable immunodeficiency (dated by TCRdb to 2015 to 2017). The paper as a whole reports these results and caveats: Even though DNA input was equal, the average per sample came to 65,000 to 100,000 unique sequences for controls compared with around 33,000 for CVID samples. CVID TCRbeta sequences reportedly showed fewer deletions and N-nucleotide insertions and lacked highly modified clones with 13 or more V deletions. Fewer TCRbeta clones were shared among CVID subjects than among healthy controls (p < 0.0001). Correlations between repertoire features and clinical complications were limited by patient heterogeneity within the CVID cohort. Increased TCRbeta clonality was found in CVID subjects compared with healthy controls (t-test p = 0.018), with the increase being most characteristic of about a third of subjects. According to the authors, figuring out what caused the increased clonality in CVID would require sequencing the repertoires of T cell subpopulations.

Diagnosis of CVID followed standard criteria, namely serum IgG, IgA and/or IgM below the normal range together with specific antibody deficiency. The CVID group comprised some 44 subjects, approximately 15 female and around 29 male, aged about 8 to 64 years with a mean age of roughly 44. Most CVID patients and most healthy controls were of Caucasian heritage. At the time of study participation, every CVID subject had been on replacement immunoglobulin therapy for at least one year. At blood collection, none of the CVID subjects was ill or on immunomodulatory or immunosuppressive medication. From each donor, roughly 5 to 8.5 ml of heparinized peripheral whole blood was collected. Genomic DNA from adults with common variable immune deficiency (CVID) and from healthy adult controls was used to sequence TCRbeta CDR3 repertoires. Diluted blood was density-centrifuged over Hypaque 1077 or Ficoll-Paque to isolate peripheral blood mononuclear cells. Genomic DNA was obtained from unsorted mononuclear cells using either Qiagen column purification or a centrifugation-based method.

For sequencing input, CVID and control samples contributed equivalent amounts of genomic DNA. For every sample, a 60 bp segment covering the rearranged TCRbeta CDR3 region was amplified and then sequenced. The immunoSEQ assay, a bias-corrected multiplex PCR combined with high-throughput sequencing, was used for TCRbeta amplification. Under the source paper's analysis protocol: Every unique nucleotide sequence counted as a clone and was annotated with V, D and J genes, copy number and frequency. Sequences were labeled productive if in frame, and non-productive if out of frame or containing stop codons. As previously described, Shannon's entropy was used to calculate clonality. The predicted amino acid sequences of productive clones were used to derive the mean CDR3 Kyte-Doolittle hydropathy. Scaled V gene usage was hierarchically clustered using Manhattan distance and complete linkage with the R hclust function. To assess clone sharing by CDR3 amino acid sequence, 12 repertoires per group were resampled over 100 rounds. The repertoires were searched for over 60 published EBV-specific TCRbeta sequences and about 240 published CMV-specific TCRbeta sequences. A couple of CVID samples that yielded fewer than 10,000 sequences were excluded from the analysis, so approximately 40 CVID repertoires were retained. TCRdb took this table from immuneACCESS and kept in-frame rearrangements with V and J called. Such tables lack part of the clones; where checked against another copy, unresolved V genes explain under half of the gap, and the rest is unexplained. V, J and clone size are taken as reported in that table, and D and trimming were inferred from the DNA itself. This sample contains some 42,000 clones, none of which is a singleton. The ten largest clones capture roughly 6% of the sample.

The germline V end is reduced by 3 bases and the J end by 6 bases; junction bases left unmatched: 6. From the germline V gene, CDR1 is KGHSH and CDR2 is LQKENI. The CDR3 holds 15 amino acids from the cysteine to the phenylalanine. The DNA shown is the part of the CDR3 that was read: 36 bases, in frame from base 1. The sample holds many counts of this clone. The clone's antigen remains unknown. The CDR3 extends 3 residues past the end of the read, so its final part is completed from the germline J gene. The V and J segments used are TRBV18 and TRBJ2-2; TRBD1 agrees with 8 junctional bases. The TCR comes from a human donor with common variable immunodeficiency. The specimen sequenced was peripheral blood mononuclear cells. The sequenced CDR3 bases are TGTGCCAGCTCACCGGACAGGGTTGGTGCCGGGGAG. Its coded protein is CASSPDRVGAGE. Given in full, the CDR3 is CASSPDRVGAGELFF.